Listed below are T cell receptor beta chains from one sample, sequenced in a study of glioma-infiltrating T cells after dendritic cell vaccination. Using immunoSEQ multiplex PCR, the repertoire was profiled, and TCRdb retains in-frame clones only, with some absent. In the table there are more than 85,000 clones, around 89% of which are singletons. Specimen: blood, collected after dendritic cell vaccination. The source of these receptors is a human donor with glioblastoma. Both conserved end residues are part of each CDR3. Where a row states a size, it is once, few, many or the class of an expanded clone; other rows omit it.

>TRBV4-1|TRBJ1-5|-|14
CASSRQGLGQPQHF
>TRBV6-6|TRBJ2-7|-|13
CASKVRDSYEQYF
>TRBV7-6|TRBJ2-2|-|20
CASSKRLAGGPIPNTGELFF
>TRBV7-2|TRBJ2-7|-|15
CASSRDRFLTYEQYF
>TRBV16|TRBJ1-2|-|14
CASSHGGADYGYTF
>TRBV28|TRBJ2-5|-|17
CASSSSGLAGGMKTQYF
>TRBV18|TRBJ2-1|-|14
CASSPATSKNEQFF
>TRBV19|TRBJ2-5|-|15
CASSYAGGWQETQYF
>TRBV5-1|TRBJ2-1|-|15
CASSLIQGAYNEQFF
>TRBV7-9|TRBJ1-2|-|15
CASSLVGGGANGYTF
>TRBV5-1|TRBJ2-1|-|17
CASSLDSILRSYNEQFF
>TRBV6-5|TRBJ2-7|-|14
CAISVSGGGNEQYF
>TRBV6-5|TRBJ2-2|-|14
CASRVLVSAGELFF
>TRBV5-1|TRBJ2-5|-|16
CASSPGTALRGETQYF
>TRBV30|TRBJ2-7|-|12
CAWSLLSPEQYF
>TRBV30|TRBJ2-1|once|14
CAWTSGGSYNEQFF
>TRBV2|TRBJ1-2|-|15
CASSGGQGVNYGYTF
>TRBV30|TRBJ1-1|-|14
CAWSLMAGVTEAFF
>TRBV6-5|TRBJ1-2|once|15
CASSYAAGEVNGYTF
>TRBV5-1|TRBJ2-5|-|16
CASSLFPAGVAETQYF
>TRBV6-6|TRBJ1-2|-|13
CASNSLGGYGYTF
>TRBV2|TRBJ1-2|-|12
CATGGMVDGYTF
>TRBV2|TRBJ1-6|-|11
CASTERTPLHF
>TRBV6-5|TRBJ2-5|-|16
CASSYSPGDSGETQYF